Below, 20 T cell receptor beta chains from the same sample are listed, as sequenced in a study of cytomegalovirus exposure and HLA in healthy donors. A multiplex PCR was run with 60 Vbeta primers and 13 Jbeta primers. Clones were sequenced by immunoSEQ multiplex PCR, and TCRdb holds only the in-frame ones, with some missing. The sample has 35,000 to 55,000 clones, roughly 64% seen once; the top ten hold more than 10%. The sequenced material came from PBMCs. The source of these receptors is a man aged 55 to 70 in good health and CMV-seropositive.

This chain links TRBV10-3 with TRBJ2-3; maybe TRBD2 (5 bases). V lost 10 bases and J 0 bases, leaving 17 bases between the germline ends. The CDR3 is made up of 15 amino acids. Germline V CDR1 and CDR2: ENHRY, SYGVKD. CDR3 in amino acids: CATRSGAASTDTQYF. The CDR3 bases are TGTGCCACCAGAAGCGGAGCAGCTAGCACAGATACGCAGTATTTT.

V and J are TRBV18 and TRBJ1-5; D is unclear. Per the germline V gene, CDR1 is KGHSH and CDR2 is LQKENI. The CDR3 spans 23 residues. Trimming removed 4 bases from V and 2 bases from J, with 36 bases in between. The CDR3 coding sequence is TGTGCCAGCTCACATAGTCCTTGGCAGAGAACAACTAAAAAAATAAGTGGCAATCAGCCCCAGCATTTT. Translation gives CASSHSPWQRTTKKISGNQPQHF. The full variable domain, with the rest looked up from reference TRBV18 and TRBJ1-5, is NAGVMQNPRHLVRRRGQEARLRCSPMKGHSHVYWYRQLPEEGLKFMVYLQKENIIDESGMPKERFSAEFPKEGPSILRIQQVVRGDSAAYFCASSHSPWQRTTKKISGNQPQHFGDGTRLSIL.

This rearrangement joins TRBV7-9 to TRBJ2-5; no definite D call. Between the trimmed V and J ends, which lost 5 bases and 5 bases, there was a span of 12 bases. CDR1 is SEHNR, CDR2 FQNEAQ, per germline (reference sequence). The CDR3 runs 13 residues. Here the CDR3 reads CASSPSGGETQYF. The CDR3 nucleotides read TGTGCCAGCAGCCCCTCGGGTGGGGAGACCCAGTACTTC.

The chain joins TRBV4-2 to TRBJ2-1, with 11 nucleotides matching TRBD1. Germline V CDR1 and CDR2: LGHNA, YNFKEQ. Trimming at V came to 2 bases and at J to 1 base, leaving 4 bases not matched to a gene. The CDR3 runs to 17 residues. This chain's CDR3 is CASSQWTGGASYNEQFF. The CDR3 DNA sequence: TGTGCCAGCAGCCAATGGACAGGGGGCGCATCCTACAATGAGCAGTTCTTC.

The chain couples TRBV2 to TRBJ1-1; 11 positions agree with TRBD1. Germline assignment: CDR1 SNHLY and CDR2 FYNNEI. Trimming removed 6 bases from V and 3 bases from J; junction bases left unmatched: 3. There are 14 residues in the CDR3. In DNA form, the CDR3 reads TGTGCCAGCAGGGGGACAGGGGGGGACACTGAAGCTTTCTTT. This codes for CASRGTGGDTEAFF.

This clone came up a few times. The chain couples TRBV10-3 to TRBJ2-7; possibly TRBD2 for D (6 bases). V was cut by 11 bases and J by 3 bases, with 11 bases left in between. In germline, CDR1 is ENHRY, CDR2 SYGVKD. The CDR3 length is 11 residues. The CDR3 loop reads CAAGSGYEQYF. In DNA form, the CDR3 reads TGTGCCGCCGGGAGCGGCTACGAGCAGTACTTC.

The chain recombines TRBV14 with TRBJ1-1, with TRBD1 matching 10 bases. CDR3 size: 16 residues. Trimming removed 0 bases from V and 4 bases from J; junction bases left unmatched: 5. Per the germline V gene, CDR1 is SGHDN and CDR2 is FVKESK. Written as DNA, the CDR3 is TGTGCCAGCAGCCAAGAAGACAGGGGGCGGAGCACTGAAGCTTTCTTT. It is translated as CASSQEDRGRSTEAFF.

This clone was seen a few times. The chain carries TRBV11-2 and TRBJ2-2, with a weak D call TRBD1 (5 bases). Germline-derived CDR1 and CDR2 are SGHAT and FQNNGV. CDR3 size: 15 residues. V lost 1 base, J lost 6 bases, and 12 bases lay in between. The CDR3, as DNA: TGTGCCAGCAGCTTAGCCTCAGGGTATTCCGGGGAGCTGTTTTTT. Its protein product is CASSLASGYSGELFF.

The chain couples TRBV11-2 to TRBJ2-7; the D gene is possibly TRBD2 (6 bases). V lost 0 bases and J 0 bases, leaving 24 bases between the germline ends. Germline V gives CDR1 SGHAT, CDR2 FQNNGV. The CDR3 has 20 amino acids. CDR3 sequence reads: CASSLDPWGMDSGLSYEQYF. CDR3 DNA sequence: TGTGCCAGCAGCTTAGACCCATGGGGCATGGACTCGGGACTCTCCTACGAGCAGTACTTC.

This chain links TRBV5-6 with TRBJ2-1; TRBD2 is a possible D gene (6 bases). Per germline, CDR1 SGHDT and CDR2 YYEEEE. Trimming removed 1 base at V and 7 bases at J, with 21 bases between. The CDR3 contains 17 residues. The CDR3 bases are TGTGCCAGCAGCTTGTTTAGCGGAGAGCTGGTAACGAATGAGCAGTTCTTC. Its translation: CASSLFSGELVTNEQFF.

The V gene is TRBV6-1, the J gene TRBJ2-5; D possibly corresponds to TRBD1 (6 bases). V gave up 4 bases and J gave up 4 bases, with 10 bases separating them. This CDR3 spans 13 amino acids. CDR1 is MNHNS and CDR2 is SASEGT in the germline V gene. CDR3 loop: CASSASGVETQYF. The CDR3 nucleotides are TGTGCCAGCAGTGCCTCAGGGGTAGAGACCCAGTACTTC.

The chain uses TRBV7-2 and TRBJ2-3; 8 bases agree with TRBD2. Germline CDR1 and CDR2: SGHTA and FQGNSA. After removal of 1 base from V and 8 bases from J, the junction contained 11 bases not matched to a gene. The CDR3 has 16 amino acids. CDR3 nucleotide sequence: TGTGCCAGCAGCTTAGAGCCGTCCTCGGGGGGGCGTACGCAGTATTTT. This translates into CASSLEPSSGGRTQYF.

The chain has TRBV25-1 and TRBJ2-7; maybe TRBD2 (5 bases). V lost 6 bases, J lost 3 bases, and 21 bases lay in between. CDR3 length: 16 amino acids. Germline V gene sequence: CDR1 MGHDK, CDR2 SYGVNS. The CDR3 DNA reads TGTGCCAGCAGAGACCTGGGAGAAGGTGCAGACTACGAGCAGTACTTC. Protein product: CASRDLGEGADYEQYF.

The chain couples TRBV7-2 to TRBJ2-1, with 7 bases that match TRBD2. V shed 5 bases and J 7 bases; nucleotides not matched to a gene: 8. Germline CDR1 SGHTA, CDR2 FQGNSA. The CDR3 is 14 residues long. The CDR3 loop reads CASSLPSAGNEQFF. The CDR3 nucleotides are TGTGCCAGCAGCCTCCCTTCAGCGGGAAATGAGCAGTTCTTC.

The chain couples TRBV30 to TRBJ1-1; D might be TRBD1 (5 bases). The CDR3 length is 10 residues. Germline V gene lookup returns CDR1 GTSNPN and CDR2 SVGIG (reference sequence). V gave up 3 bases and J gave up 6 bases, with 5 bases separating them. As DNA, the CDR3 is TGTGCCTGGAGACAGGCTGAAGCTTTCTTT. Translation: CAWRQAEAFF. The complete variable domain, with remaining parts taken from reference TRBV30 and TRBJ1-1, reads SQTIHQWPATLVQPVGSPLSLECTVEGTSNPNLYWYRQAAGRGLQLLFYSVGIGQISSEVPQNLSASRPQDRQFILSSKKLLLSDSGFYLCAWRQAEAFFGQGTRLTVV.

The rearrangement links TRBV4-3 to TRBJ1-2; tentatively, D is TRBD1 (5 bases). Trimming cost V 3 bases and J 5 bases, with 13 bases left between them. Germline CDR1 and CDR2: LGHNA and YSLEER. This CDR3 comprises 14 residues. CDR3 sequence (DNA): TGCGCCAGCAGCCACAATCGGGAGGGGTATGGCTACACCTTC. Translated, it gives CASSHNREGYGYTF.

This clone was observed a single time. This rearrangement joins TRBV5-1 to TRBJ2-3, with 10 bases identical to TRBD2. The trim removed 2 bases at V and 0 bases at J, leaving 6 bases unmatched. The CDR3 has 17 amino acids. CDR1 is SGHRS, CDR2 YFSETQ, per germline. The CDR3 loop reads CASSLAPSGSSTDTQYF. CDR3 nucleotides: TGCGCCAGCAGCTTAGCTCCTAGCGGGAGTAGCACAGATACGCAGTATTTT.

This rearrangement joins TRBV27 to TRBJ2-7; 10 bases map to TRBD2. The V gene's germline CDR1 is MNHEY and CDR2 SMNVEV (reference sequence). Trimming cost V 5 bases and J 7 bases; bases outside gene matches: 17. This CDR3 comprises 17 residues. The CDR3 is CASSSPASGRSVGEQYF. The DNA of the CDR3 is TGTGCCAGCAGTAGTCCCGCTAGCGGGAGATCGGTGGGGGAGCAGTACTTC.

V gene TRBV19 combines with J gene TRBJ2-5; no clear D gene. With 6 bases removed from V and 0 bases from J, the gap between germline ends came to 2 bases. Germline V lookup: CDR1 LNHDA, CDR2 SQIVND (reference sequence). There are 11 residues in the CDR3. CDR3 loop: CASSYQETQYF. CDR3 sequence (DNA): TGTGCCAGTAGCTACCAAGAGACCCAGTACTTC.

The chain combines TRBV30 with TRBJ2-7; weak D call: TRBD2 (5 bases). The CDR3 length is 13 residues. The V end lost 2 bases, the J end lost 5 bases, and 13 bases lay between the germline ends. Germline V CDR1 and CDR2: GTSNPN, SVGIG (reference sequence). CDR3 bases: TGTGCCTGGAGTCCGACTACTAGTCACGAGCAGTACTTC. Translating gives CAWSPTTSHEQYF.